This paragraph covers one T cell receptor (beta chain) sequence. This entry comes from a study of blood T cell repertoires in COVID-19. On the study more broadly: From T cells, B-cell-depleted T cells, or PBMCs came the material, which was cDNA or gDNA.

Participants were aged about 18 to 100 years, lived in roughly 25 US areas, and enrolled virtually. Germline V CDR1 and CDR2: MRHNA, SNTAGT. The V and J ends lost 3 bases and 8 bases respectively, with 10 bases between them. The CDR3 is 13 residues long. Under the authors' procedure: Amplification from reference gene primers served as the basis for estimated nucleated cell counts. Profiled with immunoSEQ multiplex PCR; TCRdb holds only in-frame clones, not every one. Clonal size and the V and J genes are those of that table, whereas D and trimming came from the DNA. Of over 200,000 clones listed, approximately 75% are singletons.

The chain carries TRBV6-4 and TRBJ1-4; D is unresolved. The sequenced material came from PBMCs or T cells enriched from blood (not recorded which). The sequence derives from a man between 40 and 49 years old who had recovered from COVID-19. The CDR3 nucleotides read TGTGCCAGCAGTGATATCCCAGGAGAAAAACTGTTTTTT. Protein: CASSDIPGEKLFF.